A single T cell receptor (beta chain) is shown here with its context. None of the donors, who were healthy HIV-negative adults, had recently had acute infections or vaccinations. V was shortened by 1 base and J by 4 bases, with 17 bases between the two germline ends. The CDR3 loop spans 17 amino acids. Germline assignment: CDR1 LNHDA and CDR2 SQIVND (reference sequence). This was a deep-level run. Sequencing used immunoSEQ multiplex PCR; TCRdb keeps in-frame clones, though not all of them. The sample consists of millions of clones, over 85% of them appearing once. The source of the sample is a study of shared clonotypes between healthy human individuals.

The chain couples TRBV19 to TRBJ2-4; D is perhaps TRBD1 (6 bases). This clonotype was obtained from a man aged 18 to 29 in good health. The sequenced sample consisted of naive CD4+ T cells sorted from blood. Noted subset: CD45RA+ positively selected. CDR3 coding DNA: TGTGCCAGTAGTATAGTAGCAGGGGTCAAGGCAAAAAACATTCAGTACTTC. Its translation: CASSIVAGVKAKNIQYF.